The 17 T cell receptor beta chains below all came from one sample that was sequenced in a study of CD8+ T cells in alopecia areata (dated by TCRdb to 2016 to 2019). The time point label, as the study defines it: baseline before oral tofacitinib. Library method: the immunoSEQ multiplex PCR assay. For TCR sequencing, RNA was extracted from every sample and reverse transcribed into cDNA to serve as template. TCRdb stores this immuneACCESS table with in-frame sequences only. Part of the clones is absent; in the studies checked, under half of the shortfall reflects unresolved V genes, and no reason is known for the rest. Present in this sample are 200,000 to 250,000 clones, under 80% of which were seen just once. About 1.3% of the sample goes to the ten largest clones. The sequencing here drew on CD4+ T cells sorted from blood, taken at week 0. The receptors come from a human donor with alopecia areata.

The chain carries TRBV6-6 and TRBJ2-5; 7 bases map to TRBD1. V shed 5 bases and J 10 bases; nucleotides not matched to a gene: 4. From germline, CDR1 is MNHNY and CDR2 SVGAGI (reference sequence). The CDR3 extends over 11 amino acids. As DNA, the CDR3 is TGTGCCAGCAGTAGGGGGCTGGACCAGTACTTC. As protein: CASSRGLDQYF.

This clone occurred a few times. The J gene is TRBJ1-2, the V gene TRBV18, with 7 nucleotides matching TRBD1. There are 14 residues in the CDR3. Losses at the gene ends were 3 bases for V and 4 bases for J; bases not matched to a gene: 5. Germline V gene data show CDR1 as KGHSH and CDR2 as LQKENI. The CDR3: CASSPTGKSYGYTF. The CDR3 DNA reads TGTGCCAGCTCACCGACAGGGAAGAGCTATGGCTACACCTTC.

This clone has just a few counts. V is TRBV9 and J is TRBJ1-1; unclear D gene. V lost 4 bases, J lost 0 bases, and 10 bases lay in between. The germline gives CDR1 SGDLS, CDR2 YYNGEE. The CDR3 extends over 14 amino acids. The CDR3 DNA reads TGTGCCAGCAGCCCTGGGCAGTTGAACACTGAAGCTTTCTTT. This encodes CASSPGQLNTEAFF.

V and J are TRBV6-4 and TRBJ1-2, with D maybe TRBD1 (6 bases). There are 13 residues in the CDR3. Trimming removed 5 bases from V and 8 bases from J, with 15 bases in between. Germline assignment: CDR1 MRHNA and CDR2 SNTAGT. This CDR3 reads CASSSGVTAGYTF. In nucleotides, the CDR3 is TGTGCCAGCAGTTCAGGGGTGACGGCAGGCTACACCTTC.

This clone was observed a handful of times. The CDR3 region is CSVWGRGDEQYF. CDR3 sequence (DNA): TGCAGCGTCTGGGGGAGGGGTGACGAGCAGTACTTC. The chain recombines TRBV29-1 with TRBJ2-7; 7 nucleotides match TRBD2. The V gene's germline CDR1 is SQVTM and CDR2 ANQGSEA. J was trimmed by 5 bases and V by 6 bases; bases with no gene match: 7. The CDR3 runs to 12 residues.

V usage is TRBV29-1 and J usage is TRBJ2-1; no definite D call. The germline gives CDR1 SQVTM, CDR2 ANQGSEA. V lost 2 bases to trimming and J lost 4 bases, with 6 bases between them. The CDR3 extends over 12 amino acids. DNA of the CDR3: TGCAGCGTTGAACTCGGGTACAATGAGCAGTTCTTC. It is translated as CSVELGYNEQFF.

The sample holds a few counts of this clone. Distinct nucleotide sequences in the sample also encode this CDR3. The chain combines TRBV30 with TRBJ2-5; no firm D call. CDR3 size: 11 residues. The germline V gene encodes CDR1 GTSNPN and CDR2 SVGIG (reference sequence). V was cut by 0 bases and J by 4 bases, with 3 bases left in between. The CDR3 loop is CAWSVLETQYF. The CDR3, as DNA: TGTGCCTGGAGTGTATTAGAGACCCAGTACTTC.

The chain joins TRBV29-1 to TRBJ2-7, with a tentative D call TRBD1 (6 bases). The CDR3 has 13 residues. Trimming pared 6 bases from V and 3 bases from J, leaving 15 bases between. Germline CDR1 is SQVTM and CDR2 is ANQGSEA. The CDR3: CSVARVTGYEQYF. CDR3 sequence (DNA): TGCAGCGTGGCCAGGGTGACAGGCTACGAGCAGTACTTC.

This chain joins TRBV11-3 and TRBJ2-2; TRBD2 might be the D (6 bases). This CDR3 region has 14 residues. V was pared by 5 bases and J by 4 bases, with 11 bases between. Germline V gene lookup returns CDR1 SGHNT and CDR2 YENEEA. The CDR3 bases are TGTGCCAGCAGCCCTAAGCGGGCCACCGGGGAGCTGTTTTTT. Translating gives CASSPKRATGELFF.

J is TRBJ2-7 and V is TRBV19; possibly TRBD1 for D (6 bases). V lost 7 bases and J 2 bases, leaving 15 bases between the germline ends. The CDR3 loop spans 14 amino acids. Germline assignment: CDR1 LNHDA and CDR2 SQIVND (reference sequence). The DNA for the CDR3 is TGTGCCAGTAAAAAGTCAGGGGCGGCCTACGAGCAGTACTTC. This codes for CASKKSGAAYEQYF.

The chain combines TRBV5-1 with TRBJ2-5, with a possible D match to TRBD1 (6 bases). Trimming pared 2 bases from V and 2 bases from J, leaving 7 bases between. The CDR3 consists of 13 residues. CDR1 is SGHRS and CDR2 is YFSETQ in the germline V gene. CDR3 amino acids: CASSFRGQETQYF. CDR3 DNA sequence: TGCGCCAGCAGCTTCAGGGGACAAGAGACCCAGTACTTC.

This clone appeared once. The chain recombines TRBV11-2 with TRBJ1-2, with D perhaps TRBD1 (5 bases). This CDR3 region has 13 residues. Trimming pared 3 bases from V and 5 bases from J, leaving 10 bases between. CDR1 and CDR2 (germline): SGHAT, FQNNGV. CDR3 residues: CASSFGTGYGYTF. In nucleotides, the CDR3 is TGTGCCAGCAGCTTCGGGACGGGTTATGGCTACACCTTC.

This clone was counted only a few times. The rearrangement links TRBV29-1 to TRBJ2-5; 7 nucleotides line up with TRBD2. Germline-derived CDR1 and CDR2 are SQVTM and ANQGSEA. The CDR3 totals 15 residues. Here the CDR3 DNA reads TGCAGTGCCCGGTCTAGCGGTGCAGCTCAAGAGACCCAGTACTTC. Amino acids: CSARSSGAAQETQYF. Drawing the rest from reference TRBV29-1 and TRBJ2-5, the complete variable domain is SAVISQKPSRDICQRGTSLTIQCQVDSQVTMMFWYRQQPGQSLTLIATANQGSEATYESGFVIDKFPISRPNLTFSTLTVSNMSPEDSSIYLCSARSSGAAQETQYFGPGTRLLVL.

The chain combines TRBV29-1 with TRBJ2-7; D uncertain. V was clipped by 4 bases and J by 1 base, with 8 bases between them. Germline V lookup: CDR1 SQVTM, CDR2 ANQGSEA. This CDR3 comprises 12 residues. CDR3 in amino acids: CSVVAASYEQYF. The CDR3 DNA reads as TGCAGCGTTGTAGCTGCGTCCTACGAGCAGTACTTC.

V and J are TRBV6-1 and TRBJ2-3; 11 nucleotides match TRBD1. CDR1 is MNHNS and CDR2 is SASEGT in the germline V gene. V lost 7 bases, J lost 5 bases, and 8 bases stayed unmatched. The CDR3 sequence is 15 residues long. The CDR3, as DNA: TGTGCCAGCAAAAAGGACAGGGGGCTGGTAGATACGCAGTATTTT. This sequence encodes CASKKDRGLVDTQYF.

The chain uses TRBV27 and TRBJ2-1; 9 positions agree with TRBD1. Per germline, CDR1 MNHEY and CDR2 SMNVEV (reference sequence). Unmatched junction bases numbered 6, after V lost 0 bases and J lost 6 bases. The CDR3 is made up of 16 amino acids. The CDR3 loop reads CASSLSMGQGLNEQFF. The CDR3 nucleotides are TGTGCCAGCAGTTTATCGATGGGACAGGGCCTCAATGAGCAGTTCTTC.

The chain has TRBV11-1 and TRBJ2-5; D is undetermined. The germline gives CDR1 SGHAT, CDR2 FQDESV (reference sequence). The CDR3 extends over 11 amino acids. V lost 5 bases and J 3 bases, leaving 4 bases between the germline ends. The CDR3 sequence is CASSREETQYF. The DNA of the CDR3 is TGTGCCAGCAGCCGCGAAGAGACCCAGTACTTC.